The 4 T cell receptor beta chains below come from one sample, sequenced in a study of PD-L1 blockade in urothelial cancer. This table comes from immunoSEQ multiplex PCR, and its TCRdb copy is limited to in-frame clones, with some not included. Seen here are around 130,000 clones, about four fifths observed once, and the top ten hold 3% to 4%. Time point described: pretreatment peripheral blood. The sequenced sample was PBMCs, obtained around atezolizumab (anti-PD-L1) treatment. The receptors stem from a man in his forties or fifties with urothelial cancer.

The gene calls are TRBV6-6 and TRBJ2-3; 8 bases line up with TRBD2. CDR3 size: 14 residues. Germline CDR1 and CDR2: MNHNY and SVGAGI (reference sequence). Germline trimming cut 6 bases from V and 4 bases from J; bases unmatched to any gene: 6. The CDR3: CASRYSGIADTQYF. As DNA, the CDR3 is TGTGCCAGCAGATATAGCGGGATCGCAGATACGCAGTATTTT.

This clone was found once. The chain is built from TRBV5-1 and TRBJ2-3; maybe TRBD2 (7 bases). Germline assignment: CDR1 SGHRS and CDR2 YFSETQ. Deletions cut 3 bases from V and 5 bases from J, with 13 bases between. This CDR3 is built from 14 residues. The CDR3 loop is CASSSEGGQDTQYF. Here the CDR3 DNA reads TGCGCCAGCAGCTCCGAGGGGGGGCAAGATACGCAGTATTTT.

The V and J genes are TRBV7-8 and TRBJ2-5; no firm D call. Judging by the DNA end, TRBJ2-7 fits better; the J call may be wrong. CDR3 length: 13 residues. CDR1 is SGHVS, CDR2 FQNEAQ, per germline. In nucleotides, the CDR3 is TGTGCCAGCAGCTTAGTTGCTACCTACGAGCAGTACTTC. Translated: CASSLVATYEQYF.

The chain joins TRBV9 to TRBJ2-1, with a tentative D call TRBD2 (6 bases). Trimming took off 4 bases at V and 1 base at J, with 18 bases between the two ends. Germline CDR1 reads SGDLS; CDR2 reads YYNGEE. CDR3 length: 17 residues. CDR3 amino acids: CASSRTPTSQSYNEQFF. CDR3 nucleotides: TGTGCCAGCAGCCGGACCCCTACTAGCCAGTCCTACAATGAGCAGTTCTTC.